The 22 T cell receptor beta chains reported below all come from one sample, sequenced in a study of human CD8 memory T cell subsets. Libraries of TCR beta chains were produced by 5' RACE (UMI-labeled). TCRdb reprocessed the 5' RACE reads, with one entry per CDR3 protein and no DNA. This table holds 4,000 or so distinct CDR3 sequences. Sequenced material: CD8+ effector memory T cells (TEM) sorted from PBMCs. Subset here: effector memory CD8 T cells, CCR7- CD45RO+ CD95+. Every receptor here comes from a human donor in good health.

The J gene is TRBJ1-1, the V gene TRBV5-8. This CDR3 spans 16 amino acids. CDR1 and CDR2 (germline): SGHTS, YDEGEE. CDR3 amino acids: CASSLGGEELNTEAFF.

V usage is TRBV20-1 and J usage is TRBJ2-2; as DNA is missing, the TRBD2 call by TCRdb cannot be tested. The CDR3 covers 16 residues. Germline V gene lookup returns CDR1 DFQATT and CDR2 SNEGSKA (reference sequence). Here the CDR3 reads CSARDVGSGDTGELFF.

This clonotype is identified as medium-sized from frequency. The chain's CDR3 is CASSLGPNTEAFF. The genes are TRBV12-3 or TRBV12-4 and TRBJ1-1. This CDR3 is built from 13 residues.

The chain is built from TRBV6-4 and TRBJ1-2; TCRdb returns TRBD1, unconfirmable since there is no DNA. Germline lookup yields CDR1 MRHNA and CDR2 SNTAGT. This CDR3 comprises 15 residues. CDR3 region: CASNADGTPGGGYTF.

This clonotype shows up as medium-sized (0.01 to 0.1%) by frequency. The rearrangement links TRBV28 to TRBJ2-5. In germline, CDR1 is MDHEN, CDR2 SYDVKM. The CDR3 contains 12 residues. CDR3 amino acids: CASTKNRKTQYF.

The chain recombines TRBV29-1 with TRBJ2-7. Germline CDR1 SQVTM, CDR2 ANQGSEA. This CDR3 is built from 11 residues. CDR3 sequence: CSVEGGREQYF.

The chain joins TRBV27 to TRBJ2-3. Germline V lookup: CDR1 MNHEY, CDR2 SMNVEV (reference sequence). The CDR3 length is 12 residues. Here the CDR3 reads CASRISTDTQYF.

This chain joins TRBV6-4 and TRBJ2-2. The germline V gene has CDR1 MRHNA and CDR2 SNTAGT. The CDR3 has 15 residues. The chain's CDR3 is CASSDAGSDTGELFF.

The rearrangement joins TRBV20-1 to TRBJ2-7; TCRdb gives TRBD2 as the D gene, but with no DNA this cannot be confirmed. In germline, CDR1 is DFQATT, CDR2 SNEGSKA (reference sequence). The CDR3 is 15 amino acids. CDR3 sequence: CSAFTQREGAYEQYF.

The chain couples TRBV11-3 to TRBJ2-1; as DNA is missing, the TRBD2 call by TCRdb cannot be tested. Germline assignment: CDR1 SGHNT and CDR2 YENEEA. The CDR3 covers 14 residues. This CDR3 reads CASSPSTAYNEQFF.

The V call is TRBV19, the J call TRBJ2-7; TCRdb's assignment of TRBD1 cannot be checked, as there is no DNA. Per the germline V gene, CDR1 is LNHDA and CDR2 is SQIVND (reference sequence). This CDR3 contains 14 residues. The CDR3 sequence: CASSERDRGNEQYF.

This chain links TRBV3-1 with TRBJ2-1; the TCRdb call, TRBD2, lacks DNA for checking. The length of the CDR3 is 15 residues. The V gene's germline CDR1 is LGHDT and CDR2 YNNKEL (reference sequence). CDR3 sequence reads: CASSLSGRVWNEQFF.

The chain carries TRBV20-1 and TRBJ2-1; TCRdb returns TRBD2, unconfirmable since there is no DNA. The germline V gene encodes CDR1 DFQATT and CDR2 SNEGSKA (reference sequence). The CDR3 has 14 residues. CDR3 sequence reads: CSAKVAGDYNEQFF.

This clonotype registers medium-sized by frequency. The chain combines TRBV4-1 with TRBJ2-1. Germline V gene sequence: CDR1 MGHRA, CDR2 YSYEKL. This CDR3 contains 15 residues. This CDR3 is CASSQDNQGYNEQFF.

The chain's CDR3 is CASSYTSENTGELFF. The chain combines TRBV6-6 with TRBJ2-2; TCRdb's D call of TRBD2 is untestable without DNA. This CDR3 comprises 15 residues. Per the germline V gene, CDR1 is MNHNY and CDR2 is SVGAGI (reference sequence).

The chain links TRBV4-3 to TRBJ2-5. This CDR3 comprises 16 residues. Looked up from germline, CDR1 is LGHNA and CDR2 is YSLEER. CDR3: CASSQSGASGEETQYF.

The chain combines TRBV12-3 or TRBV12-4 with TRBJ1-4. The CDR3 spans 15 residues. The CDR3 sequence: CASSLEARINEKLFF.

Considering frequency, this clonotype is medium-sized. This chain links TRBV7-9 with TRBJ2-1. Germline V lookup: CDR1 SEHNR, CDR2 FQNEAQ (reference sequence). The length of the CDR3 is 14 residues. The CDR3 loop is CASSLALSYNEQFF. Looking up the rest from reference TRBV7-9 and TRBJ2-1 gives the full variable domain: DTGVSQNPRHKITKRGQNVTFRCDPISEHNRLYWYRQTLGQGPEFLTYFQNEAQLEKSRLLSDRFSAERPKGSFSTLEIQRTEQGDSAMYLCASSLALSYNEQFFGPGTRLTVL.

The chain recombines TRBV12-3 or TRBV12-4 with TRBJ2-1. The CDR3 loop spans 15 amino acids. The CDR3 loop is CASSASASSYNEQFF.

The CDR3: CASSQPFPGHSYGYTF. The rearrangement links TRBV4-1 to TRBJ1-2; checking the TCRdb D call of TRBD1 is not possible without DNA. This CDR3 contains 16 residues. Germline V gives CDR1 MGHRA, CDR2 YSYEKL.

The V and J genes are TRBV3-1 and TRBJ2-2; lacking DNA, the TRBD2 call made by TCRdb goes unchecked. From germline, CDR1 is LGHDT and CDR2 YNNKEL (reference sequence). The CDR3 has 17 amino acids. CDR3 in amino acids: CASSPGGLAGEAGELFF.

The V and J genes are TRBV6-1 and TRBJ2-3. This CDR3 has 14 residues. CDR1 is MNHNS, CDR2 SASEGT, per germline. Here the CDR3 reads CASSGELATDTQYF.